Each of the 32 T cell receptor beta chains below was sequenced from the same sample in a study of T-cell reconstitution after alpha-beta-depleted transplantation in children. The authors prepared the TCRbeta library with unique molecular identifiers. TCRdb reanalysed the PCR reads using MiXCR and keeps one entry per CDR3 protein. There are 200,000 to 300,000 distinct CDR3 sequences in the sample; about 12% occur only once, and about 2.6% lies in the top ten. Sequencing used PBMCs from the stem cell graft donor, obtained from the stem cell graft. The receptors stem from a human donor who donated a stem cell graft to a child with acute lymphoblastic leukemia.

This clonotype showed up just a few times. The chain has TRBV4-2 and TRBJ1-1, with a weak D call TRBD1 (5 bases). V was cut by 0 bases and J by 1 base, with 12 bases left in between. Looked up from germline, CDR1 is LGHNA and CDR2 is YNFKEQ. There are 16 residues in the CDR3. The CDR3 region is CASSQDSQGWNTEAFF. DNA of the CDR3: TGTGCCAGCAGCCAAGATTCCCAGGGTTGGAACACTGAAGCTTTCTTT.

In regard to this clonotype: Just one base apart from a much larger clone, this may be a read error. The rearrangement joins TRBV15 to TRBJ1-1; no clear D gene. This CDR3 comprises 12 residues. Germline V gives CDR1 LNHNV, CDR2 YYDKDF (reference sequence). The CDR3 region is CATGSLNTEAFF. The CDR3 DNA follows: TGTGCCACCGGCAGCTTAAACACTGAAGCTTTCTTT.

This clonotype showed up many times. The CDR3 DNA reads as TGTGCCAGCAGCTTAAGGGGGGGGCTTACAGGGCCTGAAGCTTTCTTT. The encoded protein is CASSLRGGLTGPEAFF. V gene TRBV7-2 combines with J gene TRBJ1-1; a possible D gene is TRBD1 (6 bases). Germline lookup yields CDR1 SGHTA and CDR2 FQGNSA. The CDR3 is made up of 16 amino acids. V dropped 2 bases and J dropped 6 bases, with 19 bases sitting between them.

This chain's CDR3 is CASSPPGDRENTEAFF. The CDR3 region has the DNA TGTGCCAGCAGCCCCCCCGGGGACAGGGAGAACACTGAAGCTTTCTTT. The genes are TRBV16 and TRBJ1-1; 9 nucleotides agree with TRBD1. CDR3 length: 16 amino acids. V lost 4 bases and J lost 1; bases outside the gene matches: 7. CDR1 and CDR2 (germline): KGHSY, FQNENV.

This clonotype has ten or more counts. The chain links TRBV25-1 to TRBJ1-1; D is unresolved. Per the germline V gene, CDR1 is MGHDK and CDR2 is SYGVNS. The germline V and J ends were trimmed by 4 bases and 4 bases, with 13 bases remaining between them. This CDR3 comprises 14 residues. The CDR3 protein is CASSVKGGGTEAFF. The DNA for the CDR3 is TGTGCCAGCAGTGTAAAGGGTGGCGGCACTGAAGCTTTCTTT.

As for this clonotype: A much larger clone differs by one base, so this may be a read error. The V gene is TRBV10-3, the J gene TRBJ2-7; D gene ambiguous. The V end was cut by 7 bases, the J end by 1 base, with 14 bases between. This CDR3 region has 14 residues. Germline V gives CDR1 ENHRY, CDR2 SYGVKD. The DNA of the CDR3 is TGTGCCATCAAGGTGACTGGCGATTCCTACGAGCAGTACTTC. Its translation is CAIKVTGDSYEQYF.

For this clonotype: One junction end does not reproduce the germline sequence, and a read error may be involved. J is TRBJ1-3 and V is TRBV20-1; 9 nucleotides line up with TRBD1. Germline CDR1 is DFQATT and CDR2 is SNEGSKA (reference sequence). This CDR3 is 12 amino acids long. The DNA for the CDR3 is TGCAGTGCCCCGGGACAGGGCGCCCAAAACCATTTT. Its translation: CSAPGQGAQNHF.

This clonotype was detected ten times or more. The V gene is TRBV5-1, the J gene TRBJ2-5; D may correspond to TRBD1 or TRBD2 (6 bases each). The CDR3 runs 15 residues. Trimming took 0 bases from V and 4 from J, leaving 13 bases between them. The germline CDR1 and CDR2 sequences are SGHRS and YFSETQ. Written as DNA, the CDR3 is TGCGCCAGCAGCTTGGCCGAACAGGGACTAGAGACCCAGTACTTC. Translated: CASSLAEQGLETQYF.

In this sample, this clonotype turned up a few times. The chain joins TRBV1 to TRBJ2-7. TRBV1 is a pseudogene locus. The CDR3 spans 15 residues. CDR3 nucleotides: TGCACCAGCAGCCGGATGCGGCCTCAACTGTACGAGCAGTACTTC. Protein: CTSSRMRPQLYEQYF.

This clonotype has just a few counts. The chain joins TRBV27 to TRBJ2-7; 9 nucleotides agree with TRBD1. Germline trimming cut 4 bases from V and 6 bases from J; bases unmatched to any gene: 4. The CDR3 length is 13 residues. Germline V gene lookup returns CDR1 MNHEY and CDR2 SMNVEV (reference sequence). CDR3 nucleotides: TGTGCCAGCAGTTGGGACAGGGACGGCGAGCAGTACTTC. Translated: CASSWDRDGEQYF.

This clonotype was picked up one time. A much larger clonotype is one base distant, so this may be a read error. The chain employs TRBV7-9 and TRBJ2-3; D gene uncertain. Looked up from germline, CDR1 is SEHNR and CDR2 is FQNEAQ (reference sequence). CDR3 length equals 13 residues. The DNA of the CDR3 is TGTGCCAGCAGCGCATACTTCACATATACGCAGTATTTT. Translated, it gives CASSAYFTYTQYF.

The sample holds a few counts of this clonotype. The V and J genes are TRBV7-8 and TRBJ2-1, with D possibly TRBD2 on 6 matching bases. Germline V gene data show CDR1 as SGHVS and CDR2 as FQNEAQ. CDR3 length equals 18 residues. V lost 1 base and J lost 7, with 23 bases in between. In DNA form, the CDR3 reads TGTGCCAGCAGCTTAGTGCCAGAAGCCGGGAGTAGTAGGAATGAGCAGTTCTTC. Residues: CASSLVPEAGSSRNEQFF.

This clonotype was seen repeatedly, ten times or more. The rearrangement links TRBV12-3 or TRBV12-4 to TRBJ1-5; the match to TRBD1 covers 7 bases. The CDR3 contains 16 residues. V trimming: 4 bases; J trimming: 1 base; junction bases outside the gene matches: 7. This CDR3 is CASSSDRVWSNQPQHF. The CDR3 nucleotides read TGTGCCAGCAGTTCCGACAGGGTTTGGAGCAATCAGCCCCAGCATTTT.

The count of this clonotype is one. A much larger clone lies one base from this, so it may be a read error. The chain couples TRBV27 to TRBJ2-7, with D uncertain. The V gene's germline CDR1 is MNHEY and CDR2 SMNVEV (reference sequence). This CDR3 is 14 amino acids long. V was trimmed by 0 bases and J by 2 bases, leaving 8 bases between them. Here the CDR3 reads CASSLSIVTYEQYF. The CDR3 DNA is TGTGCCAGCAGTTTATCCATAGTAACCTACGAGCAGTACTTC.

At least ten counts were recorded for this clonotype. The chain combines TRBV29-1 with TRBJ2-1; D remains ambiguous. Germline V gene data show CDR1 as SQVTM and CDR2 as ANQGSEA. V was cut by 7 bases and J by 2 bases, with 12 bases left in between. This CDR3 contains 13 residues. The CDR3 coding sequence is TGCAGCGGAAGGGAAGGGACCTACAATGAGCAGTTCTTC. The encoded protein is CSGREGTYNEQFF.

This clonotype was detected ten times or more. This chain connects TRBV5-1 to TRBJ2-1, with 9 bases matching TRBD2. The germline V gene encodes CDR1 SGHRS and CDR2 YFSETQ. J lost 4 bases, V lost 2 bases, and 4 bases had no gene match. The CDR3 covers 15 residues. CDR3 residues: CASSFSGLAYNEQFF. The DNA of the CDR3 is TGCGCCAGCAGCTTCTCCGGACTAGCGTACAATGAGCAGTTCTTC.

This clonotype came up many times. This chain joins TRBV12-3 or TRBV12-4 and TRBJ1-1; TRBD1 agrees at 9 bases. The J segment lost 7 bases and the V segment lost 1 base, leaving 4 bases of the junction unmatched. The CDR3 covers 14 residues. CDR3 sequence (DNA): TGTGCCAGCAGTTTAGGGGGACAGGGCGGTGAAGCTTTCTTT. Protein: CASSLGGQGGEAFF.

The chain has TRBV20-1 and TRBJ1-3; a weak D match, TRBD1 (5 bases). Trimming removed 5 bases at V and 0 bases at J, with 17 bases between. CDR3 length equals 16 residues. Germline loops: CDR1 DFQATT, CDR2 SNEGSKA (reference sequence). CDR3 nucleotide sequence: TGCAGTGCTCTCCGGCCGGGACCGATCTCTGGAAACACCATATATTTT. Translating it yields CSALRPGPISGNTIYF.

This clonotype was counted many times. The chain couples TRBV9 to TRBJ2-4, with D uncertain. Trimming took 3 bases from V and 6 from J, leaving 25 bases between them. Germline V gives CDR1 SGDLS, CDR2 YYNGEE. CDR3 length: 18 residues. The CDR3 region has the DNA TGTGCCAGCAGCGCCCCCCTCCTTAACCCCAATGTCGGAAACATTCAGTACTTC. Encoded protein: CASSAPLLNPNVGNIQYF.

This clonotype was observed a handful of times. The chain joins TRBV7-6 to TRBJ2-7; D is perhaps TRBD1 or TRBD2 (5 bases each). The V gene's germline CDR1 is SGHVS and CDR2 FNYEAQ. V gave up 5 bases and J gave up 0 bases, with 17 bases separating them. This CDR3 contains 16 residues. The CDR3 DNA is TGTGCCAGCAGCGCCACCGGTGGGACGGCCTCCTACGAGCAGTACTTC. Translating gives CASSATGGTASYEQYF.

This clonotype showed up many times. The rearrangement joins TRBV20-1 to TRBJ2-1, with 8 positions matching TRBD1. This CDR3 contains 14 residues. V shed 5 bases, J shed 3 bases, and the junction held 6 bases outside the gene matches. Germline V CDR1 and CDR2: DFQATT, SNEGSKA (reference sequence). For the CDR3, the DNA is TGCAGTGCTCGGACAGGGCCTGACTACAATGAGCAGTTCTTC. Protein: CSARTGPDYNEQFF.

There are a few counts of this clonotype. V usage is TRBV6-5 and J usage is TRBJ1-5; 11 bases agree with TRBD1. Germline CDR1 is MNHEY and CDR2 is SVGAGI. The trim removed 2 bases at V and 4 bases at J, leaving 7 bases unmatched. The length of the CDR3 is 17 residues. The CDR3 region is CASSYKDRGRENQPQHF. The DNA of the CDR3 is TGTGCCAGCAGTTACAAGGACAGGGGGCGGGAAAATCAGCCCCAGCATTTT.

At least ten counts were recorded for this clonotype. This sequence joins TRBV5-1 and TRBJ1-1; no firm D call. Germline-derived CDR1 and CDR2 are SGHRS and YFSETQ. The CDR3 loop spans 14 amino acids. Trimming took 4 bases from V and 0 from J, leaving 10 bases between them. CDR3 in DNA: TGCGCCAGCAGCGCCACCGTTTTGAACACTGAAGCTTTCTTT. Amino acid sequence: CASSATVLNTEAFF.

The rearrangement joins TRBV9 to TRBJ2-7; D is unclear. The germline V gene has CDR1 SGDLS and CDR2 YYNGEE. The germline V and J ends were trimmed by 0 bases and 5 bases, with 6 bases remaining between them. The CDR3 contains 12 residues. CDR3 protein: CASSVGTHEQYF. CDR3 nucleotides: TGTGCCAGCAGCGTAGGTACCCACGAGCAGTACTTC. Full variable domain (rest looked up from reference TRBV9 and TRBJ2-7): DSGVTQTPKHLITATGQRVTLRCSPRSGDLSVYWYQQSLDQGLQFLIQYYNGEERAKGNILERFSAQQFPDLHSELNLSSLELGDSALYFCASSVGTHEQYFGPGTRLTVT.

This clonotype came up many times. The chain employs TRBV6-2 or TRBV6-3 and TRBJ2-4, with D perhaps matching TRBD1 or TRBD2 (6 bases each). The CDR3 length is 16 residues. Germline V gene data show CDR1 as MNHEY and CDR2 as SVGEGT. With 5 bases removed from V and 3 bases from J, the gap between germline ends came to 17 bases. DNA of the CDR3: TGTGCCAGCAGTCCCGCCGGCGAGGGGGGCAAAAACATTCAGTACTTC. This translates into CASSPAGEGGKNIQYF.

This clonotype was observed at least ten times. The gene calls are TRBV20-1 and TRBJ2-1; TRBD1 agrees at 7 bases. This CDR3 contains 14 residues. The J segment lost 5 bases and the V segment lost 3 bases, leaving 7 bases of the junction unmatched. Germline V gene lookup returns CDR1 DFQATT and CDR2 SNEGSKA (reference sequence). CDR3 coding DNA: TGCAGTGCTAGCACGGGACAGACAAACAATGAGCAGTTCTTC. Its translation: CSASTGQTNNEQFF.

This clonotype was observed a few times. The chain uses TRBV18 and TRBJ1-3, with D possibly being TRBD1 (5 bases). V was pared by 3 bases and J by 6 bases, with 15 bases between. The CDR3 runs 15 residues. Germline V gene lookup returns CDR1 KGHSH and CDR2 LQKENI. The CDR3 DNA reads as TGTGCCAGCTCACCCGGGGCGACACCCCCAAACACCATATATTTT. Its translation is CASSPGATPPNTIYF. Full variable domain (missing parts from reference TRBV18 and TRBJ1-3): NAGVMQNPRHLVRRRGQEARLRCSPMKGHSHVYWYRQLPEEGLKFMVYLQKENIIDESGMPKERFSAEFPKEGPSILRIQQVVRGDSAAYFCASSPGATPPNTIYFGEGSWLTVV.

The V gene is TRBV18, the J gene TRBJ1-2; the match to TRBD1 covers 8 bases. The CDR3 is made up of 15 amino acids. J was trimmed by 2 bases and V by 3 bases; bases with no gene match: 5. CDR1 is KGHSH, CDR2 LQKENI, per germline. DNA for the CDR3: TGTGCCAGCTCACCTTCCAGGGGGCGGAACTATGGCTACACCTTC. The encoded protein is CASSPSRGRNYGYTF.

This clonotype occurred many times. The chain joins TRBV3-1 to TRBJ2-3, with a weak D call TRBD2 (6 bases). Germline lookup yields CDR1 LGHDT and CDR2 YNNKEL (reference sequence). The CDR3 is made up of 15 amino acids. The V gene lost 4 bases and the J gene lost 4 bases, with 15 bases spanning the gap. The CDR3 coding sequence is TGTGCCAGCAGCCGGACCACGGGGGACGCAGATACGCAGTATTTT. Translation gives CASSRTTGDADTQYF.

This clonotype has at least ten counts. CDR3 residues: CASTVLPNTEAFF. CDR3 sequence (DNA): TGTGCCAGCACCGTTCTACCGAACACTGAAGCTTTCTTT. The chain combines TRBV12-3 or TRBV12-4 with TRBJ1-1; D is ambiguous. The V end was cut by 7 bases, the J end by 1 base, with 10 bases between. This CDR3 has 13 amino acids.

This clonotype has a count of ten or more. The J gene is TRBJ1-5, the V gene TRBV4-3; 7 nucleotides align to TRBD1. CDR3 length: 16 residues. Germline V gives CDR1 LGHNA, CDR2 YSLEER. J was trimmed by 9 bases and V by 0 bases; bases with no gene match: 11. The CDR3 here is CASSQDLEAGGRPQHF. The CDR3 coding sequence is TGCGCCAGCAGCCAAGACTTAGAGGCAGGGGGTAGGCCCCAGCATTTT.

This clonotype has at least ten counts. CDR3 protein: CASSFNLNTEAFF. Here the CDR3 DNA reads TGTGCCAGCAGCTTTAACTTGAACACTGAAGCTTTCTTT. This chain links TRBV5-6 with TRBJ1-1; D is unclear. This CDR3 spans 13 amino acids. Germline V gives CDR1 SGHDT, CDR2 YYEEEE. With 2 bases removed from V and 0 bases from J, the gap between germline ends came to 5 bases.